The T cell receptor (beta chain) under discussion was sequenced for a study of T-cell reconstitution after alpha-beta-depleted transplantation in children. This clonotype was counted only a few times. During its preparation, the TCRbeta library received unique molecular identifiers. Using its own MiXCR run on the PCR reads, TCRdb lists one record per CDR3 protein. The data show 360,000 or so distinct CDR3 sequences, about 20% seen once. The material was PBMCs from the stem cell graft donor, obtained from the stem cell graft. The origin of this receptor is a human donor who donated a stem cell graft to a child with acute myeloid leukemia.

The CDR3, as DNA: TGCGCCAGCAGCCAACCCCGACCTAGCGGTCGCTCCTACGAGCAGTACTTC. Residues: CASSQPRPSGRSYEQYF. The chain carries TRBV4-1 and TRBJ2-7; 7 bases line up with TRBD2. V lost 2 bases and J lost 0; bases outside the gene matches: 10. CDR1 is MGHRA, CDR2 YSYEKL, per germline. The CDR3 has 17 residues.